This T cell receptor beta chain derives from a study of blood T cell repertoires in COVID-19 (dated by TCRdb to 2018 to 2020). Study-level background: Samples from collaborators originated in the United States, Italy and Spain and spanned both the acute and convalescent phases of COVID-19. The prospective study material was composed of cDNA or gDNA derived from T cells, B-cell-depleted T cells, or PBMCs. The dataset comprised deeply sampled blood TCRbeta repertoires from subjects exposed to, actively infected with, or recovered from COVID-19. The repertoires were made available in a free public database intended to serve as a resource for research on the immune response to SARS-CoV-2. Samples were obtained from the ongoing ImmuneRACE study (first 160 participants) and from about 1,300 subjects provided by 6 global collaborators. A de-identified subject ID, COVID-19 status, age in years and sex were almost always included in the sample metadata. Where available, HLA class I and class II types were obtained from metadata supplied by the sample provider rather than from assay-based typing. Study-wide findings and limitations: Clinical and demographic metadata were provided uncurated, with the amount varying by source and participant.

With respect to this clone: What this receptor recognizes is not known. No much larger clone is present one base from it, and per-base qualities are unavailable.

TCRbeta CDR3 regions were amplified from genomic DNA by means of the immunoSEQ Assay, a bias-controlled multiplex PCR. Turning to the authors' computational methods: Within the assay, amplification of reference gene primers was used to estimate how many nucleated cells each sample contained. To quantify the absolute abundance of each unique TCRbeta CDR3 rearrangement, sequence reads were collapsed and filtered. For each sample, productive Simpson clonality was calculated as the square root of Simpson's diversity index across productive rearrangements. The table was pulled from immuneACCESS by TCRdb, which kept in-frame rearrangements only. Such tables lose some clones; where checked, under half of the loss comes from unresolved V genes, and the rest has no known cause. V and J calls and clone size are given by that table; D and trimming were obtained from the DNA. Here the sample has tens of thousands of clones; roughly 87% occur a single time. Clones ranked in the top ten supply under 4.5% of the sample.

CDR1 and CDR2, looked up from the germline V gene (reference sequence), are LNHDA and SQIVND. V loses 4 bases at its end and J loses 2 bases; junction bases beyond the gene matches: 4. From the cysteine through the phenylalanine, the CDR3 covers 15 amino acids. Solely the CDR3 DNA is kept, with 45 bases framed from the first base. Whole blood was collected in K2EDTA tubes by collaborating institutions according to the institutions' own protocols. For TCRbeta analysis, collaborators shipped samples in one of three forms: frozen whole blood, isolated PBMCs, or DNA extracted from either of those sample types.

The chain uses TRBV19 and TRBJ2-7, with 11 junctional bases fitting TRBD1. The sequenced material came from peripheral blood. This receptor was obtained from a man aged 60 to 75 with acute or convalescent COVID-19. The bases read TGTGCCAGTAGTACTGGGACAGGGGGTCCCTACGAGCAGTACTTC. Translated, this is CASSTGTGGPYEQYF.